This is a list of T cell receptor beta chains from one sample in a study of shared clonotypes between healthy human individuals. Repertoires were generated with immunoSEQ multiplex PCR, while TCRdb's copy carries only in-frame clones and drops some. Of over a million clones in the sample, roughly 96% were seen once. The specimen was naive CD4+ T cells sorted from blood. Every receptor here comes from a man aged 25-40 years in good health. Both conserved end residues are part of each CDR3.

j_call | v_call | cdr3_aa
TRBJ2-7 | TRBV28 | CASSFPDTHYEQYF
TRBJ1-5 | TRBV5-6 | CASSLSGAGQPQHF
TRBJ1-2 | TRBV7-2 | CASSLSPYYGYTF
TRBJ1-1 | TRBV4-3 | CASSPTANTEAFF
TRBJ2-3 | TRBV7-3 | CASSLGSTDTQYF
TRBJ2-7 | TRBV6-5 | CASRRTTGPDYEQYF
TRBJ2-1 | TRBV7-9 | CASSPGDEQFF
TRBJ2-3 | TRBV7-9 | CASSIPSTGANTDTQYF
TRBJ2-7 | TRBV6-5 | CASRKLAGVGEQYF
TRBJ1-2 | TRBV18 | CASSFQGTRQHYYGYTF
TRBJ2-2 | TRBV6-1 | CASSEANDGELFF
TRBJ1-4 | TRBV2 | CASSDRGFGSTNEKLFF
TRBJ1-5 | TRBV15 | CATSTSMYSNQPQHF
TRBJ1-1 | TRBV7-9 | CASSLDSVTAFF
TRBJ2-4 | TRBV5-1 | CASSVGTPENIQYF
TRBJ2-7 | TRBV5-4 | CASSSLALDEQYF
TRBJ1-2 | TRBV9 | CASSVGADGFYGYTF
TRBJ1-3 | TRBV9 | CASSTRPTEDTIYF
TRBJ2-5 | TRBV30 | CAWKIAGGSEAQYF
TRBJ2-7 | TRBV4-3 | CASSQESRLAVPRYF
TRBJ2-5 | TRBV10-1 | CASSAGTAGETQYF
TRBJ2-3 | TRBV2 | CASGDTQYF
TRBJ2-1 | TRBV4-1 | CASSHTKGRSPNEQFF
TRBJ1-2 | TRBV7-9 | CASSLAMRTGGTDGYTF
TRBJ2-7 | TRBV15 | CATSRARRALEEQYF
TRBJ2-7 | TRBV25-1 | CASLGSGQFYEQYF
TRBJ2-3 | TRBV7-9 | CASSPPLAEPLMRTDTQYF
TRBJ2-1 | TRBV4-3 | CASSQERIGTSKFF
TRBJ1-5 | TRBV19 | CASRSGRINQPQHF
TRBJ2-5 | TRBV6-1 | CASSDIVTRETQYF
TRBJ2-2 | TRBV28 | CASSFGTGELFF
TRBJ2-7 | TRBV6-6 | CASRSDTSTHEQYF
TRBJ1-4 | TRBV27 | CASSSQGRGNEKLFF
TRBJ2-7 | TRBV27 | CASSLGTSGVYEQYF
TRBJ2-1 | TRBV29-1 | CSAKQGNEQFF
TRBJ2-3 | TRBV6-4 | CASSKTGGKNTDTQYF
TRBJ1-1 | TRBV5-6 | CASSLVFAGANTEAFF
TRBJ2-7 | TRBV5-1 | CASSSNSEQYF
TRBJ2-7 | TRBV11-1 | CASSLAPGIYEQYF
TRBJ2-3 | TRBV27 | CASSSDRSSTDTQYF
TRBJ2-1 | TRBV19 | CASSRSHGEQFF
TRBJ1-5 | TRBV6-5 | CASRVDRVGQPQHF
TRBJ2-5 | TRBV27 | CASSLPGGTQYF
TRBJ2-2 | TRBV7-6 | CASSSTSGGGTGELFF
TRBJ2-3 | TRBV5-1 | CASSLSVDTQYF
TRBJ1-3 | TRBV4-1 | CASSPGHLSGNTIYF
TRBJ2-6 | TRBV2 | CASNLDSSGANVLTF
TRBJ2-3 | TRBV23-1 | CASSQKGLAGEGTDTQYF
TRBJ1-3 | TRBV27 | CASSFAQGNTIYF
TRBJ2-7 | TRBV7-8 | CASSQPRGVEDEQYF
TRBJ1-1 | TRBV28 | CASSRITGGWKNTEAFF
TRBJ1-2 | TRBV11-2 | CASSRHGGAVDGYTF
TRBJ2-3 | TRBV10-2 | CASRGTTQGTDTQYF